This TCR beta chain is from a study of graft-versus-host responses after intestinal transplantation. Across the whole study: Tacrolimus plus steroids were given to all recipients for about three years, preceded by anti-thymocyte globulin induction. General study results and limits: Some GvH clones appeared in ileal mucosa or blood before recipient bone marrow.

Lymphocytes (intraepithelial and lamina propria) were released by processing the graft tissue. Only in-frame clones appear in the TCRdb table, and some are missing; sequencing was by immunoSEQ multiplex PCR. This sample has more than 30,000 clones, with around 90% found just once. Germline V lookup: CDR1 SGHDT, CDR2 YYEEEE. CDR3 length: 18 amino acids. Losses at the gene ends were 4 bases for V and 4 bases for J; bases not matched to a gene: 19. In regard to this clone: What it binds is unknown.

The sequencing used ileum tissue, collected 204 days after intestinal transplant. This rearrangement joins TRBV5-6 to TRBJ1-1; the match to TRBD1 covers 7 bases. The clonotype was recovered from a human patient who received an intestinal transplant, so some T cells may come from the graft donor. The CDR3 spells CASSISPGQRWQSTEAFF. DNA of the CDR3: TGTGCCAGCAGCATCAGCCCGGGACAGCGATGGCAGTCCACTGAAGCTTTCTTT.